The 22 T cell receptor beta chains in this list originate from one sample, sequenced in a study of T cells after somatic rescue of genetic block. Only in-frame clones appear in the TCRdb table, and some are missing; sequencing was by immunoSEQ multiplex PCR. The sample includes some 68,000 clones, approximately 91% of them seen just once. The specimen was peripheral blood mononuclear cells (PBMCs). All receptors come from a man in his thirties or forties.

CDR3 DNA sequence: TGCGCCAGCAGGGAGCAGGGGGCTGCACTCTACAATGAGCAGTTCTTC. It translates to CASREQGAALYNEQFF. V is TRBV5-1 and J is TRBJ2-1; 8 positions agree with TRBD1. The CDR3 contains 16 residues. J gave up 3 bases and V 5 bases, and 10 bases lay outside the gene matches. CDR1 SGHRS and CDR2 YFSETQ come from the germline V gene.

J is TRBJ2-2 and V is TRBV7-3; D gene ambiguous. V dropped 0 bases and J dropped 4 bases, with 3 bases sitting between them. CDR1 and CDR2 (germline): SGHTA, FQGTGA. This CDR3 is built from 13 residues. CDR3 sequence reads: CASSLTLTGELFF. CDR3 in DNA: TGTGCCAGCAGCTTAACCCTCACCGGGGAGCTGTTTTTT. Filled out from reference TRBV7-3 and TRBJ2-2, the complete variable domain reads GAGVSQTPSNKVTEKGKYVELRCDPISGHTALYWYRQSLGQGPEFLIYFQGTGAADDSGLPNDRFFAVRPEGSVSTLKIQRTERGDSAVYLCASSLTLTGELFFGEGSRLTVL.

This clone has just a few counts. The chain couples TRBV19 to TRBJ2-1; 12 bases agree with TRBD2. CDR3 length: 15 residues. Germline CDR1 is LNHDA and CDR2 is SQIVND (reference sequence). Germline trimming cut 6 bases from V and 4 bases from J; bases unmatched to any gene: 4. CDR3 residues: CASSGLAGSYNEQFF. Written as DNA, the CDR3 is TGTGCCAGTAGCGGACTAGCGGGAAGTTACAATGAGCAGTTCTTC.

V gene TRBV5-1 combines with J gene TRBJ2-3; D is ambiguous. Looked up from germline, CDR1 is SGHRS and CDR2 is YFSETQ. The germline V and J ends were trimmed by 0 bases and 11 bases, with 10 bases remaining between them. The CDR3 totals 12 residues. In DNA, the CDR3 is TGCGCCAGCAGCTTGGATGAGAGCCTGCAGTATTTT. It is translated as CASSLDESLQYF.

The CDR3 sequence: CASSHGTVSYEQYF. DNA for the CDR3: TGCGCCAGCAGCCATGGGACAGTCTCCTACGAGCAGTACTTC. The chain employs TRBV5-1 and TRBJ2-7; 7 bases fit TRBD1. The CDR3 is 14 residues long. V lost 4 bases to trimming and J lost 0 bases; unmatched junction nucleotides: 4. Germline CDR1 SGHRS, CDR2 YFSETQ.

The chain couples TRBV11-3 to TRBJ2-2; D may correspond to TRBD1 or TRBD2 (6 bases each). The V and J ends lost 2 bases and 1 base respectively, with 8 bases between them. Germline CDR1 is SGHNT and CDR2 is YENEEA. The CDR3 length is 15 residues. The CDR3 nucleotides read TGTGCCAGCAGCTTAAGGGGGGTGAACACCGGGGAGCTGTTTTTT. This encodes CASSLRGVNTGELFF.

The rearrangement joins TRBV5-1 to TRBJ2-5; 8 bases are shared with TRBD2. J was trimmed by 1 base and V by 4 bases; bases with no gene match: 3. This CDR3 region has 14 residues. Germline CDR1 and CDR2: SGHRS and YFSETQ. CDR3: CASSMGTSQETQYF. CDR3 DNA: TGCGCCAGCAGCATGGGGACTAGCCAAGAGACCCAGTACTTC.

The rearrangement links TRBV28 to TRBJ2-1, with TRBD2 identical over 8 bases. The germline CDR1 and CDR2 sequences are MDHEN and SYDVKM. V shed 1 base, J shed 8 bases, and the junction held 13 bases outside the gene matches. CDR3 length: 17 amino acids. CDR3 bases: TGTGCCAGCAGTTTATCTGAGCGGGAGTGGTCGTTAGATGAGCAGTTCTTC. As protein: CASSLSEREWSLDEQFF.

In DNA form, the CDR3 reads TGTGCCAGCAGTAGCGGGTCCGGTACGCAGTATTTT. Amino acid sequence: CASSSGSGTQYF. The J gene is TRBJ2-3, the V gene TRBV25-1, with D maybe TRBD2 (6 bases). The CDR3 has 12 residues. V was cut by 5 bases and J by 8 bases, with 11 bases left in between. Germline CDR1 and CDR2: MGHDK and SYGVNS.

CDR3 nucleotide sequence: TGTGCCAGCAGCTTAGTGTCTAGCGGGCACAATGAGCAGTTCTTC. Protein: CASSLVSSGHNEQFF. V is TRBV11-2 and J is TRBJ2-1; TRBD2 matches at 8 bases. V lost 1 base, J lost 5 bases, and 4 bases stayed unmatched. The CDR3 is 15 residues long. The germline CDR1 and CDR2 sequences are SGHAT and FQNNGV.

The chain is built from TRBV4-1 and TRBJ1-4; weak D call: TRBD1 (5 bases). The germline V and J ends were trimmed by 2 bases and 8 bases, with 15 bases remaining between them. CDR3 size: 15 residues. Germline CDR1 reads MGHRA; CDR2 reads YSYEKL. The CDR3 DNA follows: TGCGCCAGCAGCCAAACGGGGCCGGCGGGGGAAAAACTGTTTTTT. Its protein product is CASSQTGPAGEKLFF.

The chain couples TRBV7-3 to TRBJ1-1; 8 nucleotides match TRBD1. V trimming: 1 base; J trimming: 0 bases; junction bases outside the gene matches: 4. The germline V gene encodes CDR1 SGHTA and CDR2 FQGTGA. The CDR3 spans 16 residues. CDR3 coding DNA: TGTGCCAGCAGCTTAAATGGACAGGGTTTGAACACTGAAGCTTTCTTT. Its translation is CASSLNGQGLNTEAFF. The whole variable domain, filled in from reference TRBV7-3 and TRBJ1-1, reads GAGVSQTPSNKVTEKGKYVELRCDPISGHTALYWYRQSLGQGPEFLIYFQGTGAADDSGLPNDRFFAVRPEGSVSTLKIQRTERGDSAVYLCASSLNGQGLNTEAFFGQGTRLTVV.

This clone was found a few times. The chain recombines TRBV2 with TRBJ1-5; possibly TRBD1 for D (5 bases). The CDR3 is 14 amino acids. Germline CDR1 is SNHLY and CDR2 is FYNNEI. Trimming removed 3 bases from V and 2 bases from J, with 8 bases in between. The CDR3 loop reads CASSDRVGNQPQHF. In DNA, the CDR3 is TGTGCCAGCAGTGACAGGGTGGGCAATCAGCCCCAGCATTTT.

This rearrangement joins TRBV13 to TRBJ2-3; no firm D call. In germline, CDR1 is PRHDT, CDR2 FYEKMQ (reference sequence). V gave up 5 bases and J gave up 15 bases, with 21 bases separating them. The CDR3 consists of 13 residues. CDR3 sequence: CASSQLNGPGRYF. The CDR3, as DNA: TGTGCCAGCAGCCAACTTAACGGGCCAGGTCGTTATTTT.

V gene TRBV6-1 combines with J gene TRBJ2-7; D is perhaps TRBD1 (6 bases). Trimming removed 6 bases at V and 6 bases at J, with 15 bases between. Germline CDR1 reads MNHNS; CDR2 reads SASEGT. The CDR3 sequence is 13 residues long. CDR3 sequence (DNA): TGTGCCAGCAGCCCCGAGGGGGTGGTCGAGCAGTACTTC. Its protein is CASSPEGVVEQYF.

The chain is built from TRBV9 and TRBJ1-1, with 7 positions matching TRBD1. Unmatched junction bases numbered 10, after V lost 3 bases and J lost 5 bases. CDR1 and CDR2 (germline): SGDLS, YYNGEE. The CDR3 runs 15 residues. The CDR3 DNA follows: TGTGCCAGCAGCGCCCGAGAGGGGGCGGGAACTGAAGCTTTCTTT. It encodes CASSAREGAGTEAFF.

The gene calls are TRBV6-5 and TRBJ1-3; possible D gene TRBD1, 6 bases. The CDR3 runs 15 residues. Germline CDR1 reads MNHEY; CDR2 reads SVGAGI. V was shortened by 5 bases and J by 4 bases, with 15 bases between the two germline ends. In nucleotides, the CDR3 is TGTGCCAGCAGTCGAGAGCGACAGGCGGGAAACACCATATATTTT. This gives the protein CASSRERQAGNTIYF.

CDR3 nucleotides: TGTGCCAGCAGCTCATGGCAGGGGGGAGGAAAACTGTTTTTT. Translating it yields CASSSWQGGGKLFF. V is TRBV7-9 and J is TRBJ1-4; 7 bases match TRBD1. The CDR3 runs 14 residues. CDR1 and CDR2 from the germline V gene are SEHNR and FQNEAQ (reference sequence). J was trimmed by 10 bases and V by 4 bases; bases with no gene match: 9.

The V call is TRBV18, the J call TRBJ1-2; 9 nucleotides align to TRBD1. Germline V CDR1 and CDR2: KGHSH, LQKENI. The CDR3 loop spans 14 amino acids. With 5 bases clipped from V and 5 bases from J, the junction kept 6 bases outside the gene matches. The DNA of the CDR3 is TGTGCCAGCTCATCAACCGGGACAGGGTATGGCTACACCTTC. It translates to CASSSTGTGYGYTF.

V gene TRBV5-8 combines with J gene TRBJ2-5; perhaps TRBD1 as D (5 bases). The germline V gene encodes CDR1 SGHTS and CDR2 YDEGEE. This CDR3 spans 14 amino acids. V shed 1 base and J shed 2 bases, with 9 bases lying between them. The CDR3 sequence: CASSLRRQQETQYF. CDR3 bases: TGTGCCAGCAGCTTGAGAAGACAGCAAGAGACCCAGTACTTC.

The chain links TRBV5-1 to TRBJ2-7, with 8 nucleotides matching TRBD2. This CDR3 comprises 14 residues. With 2 bases clipped from V and 0 bases from J, the junction kept 1 base outside the gene matches. Germline V gene lookup returns CDR1 SGHRS and CDR2 YFSETQ. The CDR3 loop reads CASSFAGGSYEQYF. The CDR3 region has the DNA TGCGCCAGCAGCTTCGCGGGAGGCTCCTACGAGCAGTACTTC.

The chain uses TRBV4-2 and TRBJ2-5; 13 bases map to TRBD2. The ends lost 0 bases at V and 5 bases at J; junction bases unmatched: 9. Looked up from germline, CDR1 is LGHNA and CDR2 is YNFKEQ. This CDR3 region has 18 residues. CDR3 DNA: TGTGCCAGCAGCCAAGAAAGGGGGACTAGCGGGGAGTCGGAGACCCAGTACTTC. It encodes CASSQERGTSGESETQYF.